Listed below are T cell receptor beta chains from one sample, sequenced in a study of OX40 agonist ivuxolimab in advanced cancers. Method: immunoSEQ multiplex PCR; TCRdb's copy keeps in-frame clones and lacks some. In the table there are approximately 18,000 clones, 60% to 85% of which are singletons. The sequencing used CD4+ or CD8+ T cells sorted from blood, collected in a trial of the OX40 agonist ivuxolimab. These receptor sequences come from an adult with an advanced solid tumor such as melanoma, head and neck, liver or kidney cancer. Each CDR3 is given without its conserved first and last residue. A clone size is listed for some rows: how often the clone was seen (once, few, many), or a class if it is expanded.

j_call,clone_size,v_call,cdr3_aa
TRBJ2-7,.,TRBV7-2,ASSLDRVPSYEQY
TRBJ2-7,.,TRBV6-1,ASRPKRGSSYEQY
TRBJ2-7,.,TRBV10-3,AIKQQVSSEQY
TRBJ2-2,.,TRBV6-4,ASSAQGDTGELF
TRBJ2-1,.,TRBV7-9,ASSLWVGGSSYNEQF
TRBJ2-2,.,TRBV27,ASGLNTGELF
TRBJ2-3,.,TRBV9,ASSASTTTDTQY
TRBJ2-3,.,TRBV7-6,ASGLGGTQY
TRBJ2-3,once,TRBV7-8,ASSVPSGGHYSDTQY
TRBJ2-7,.,TRBV4-3,ASSPIAGGLGEQY
TRBJ2-7,.,TRBV6-5,ASSYKDRTGEQY
TRBJ2-3,.,TRBV9,ASSVATSGGATDTQY
TRBJ2-1,.,TRBV7-3,ASSLTGSYNEQF
TRBJ2-7,.,TRBV6-6,ASSYSGTYEQY
TRBJ2-7,.,TRBV7-2,ASSLPASGGVSSYEQY
TRBJ2-1,.,TRBV7-9,ASSPGASGGRNEQF
TRBJ2-1,.,TRBV11-2,ASRLGGQGAYEQF
TRBJ1-2,few,TRBV5-6,ASISPRQTYGYT
TRBJ2-7,.,TRBV6-1,ASSTRSFYEQY
TRBJ2-6,.,TRBV7-9,AIPGQGPGANVLT
TRBJ1-4,.,TRBV4-1,ASSQESGVFEKLF
TRBJ1-3,.,TRBV5-8,ASSLVKWDAHSGNTIY
TRBJ1-2,.,TRBV2,ASRGGPLRGYGYT
TRBJ2-7,.,TRBV28,ASSFGTGSYEQY
TRBJ1-5,.,TRBV7-9,ASQGEGRQPQH
TRBJ1-4,few,TRBV7-9,ASSVWTGDLNEKLF
TRBJ2-7,.,TRBV4-3,ASSQDRTWSYEQY
TRBJ2-7,.,TRBV7-9,ASSLGPGRSSYEQY
TRBJ1-1,once,TRBV27,ASSPAGGGVNTEAF
TRBJ2-2,.,TRBV13,ASSLSGRALAGELF
TRBJ1-2,.,TRBV7-2,ASSLAQGAGYGYT
TRBJ2-1,.,TRBV7-2,ASIEGGESSYNEQF
TRBJ2-1,.,TRBV10-3,AISELSLAVQSSYNEQF
TRBJ2-2,.,TRBV4-1,ATRQQNTGELF
TRBJ2-7,.,TRBV28,ASSLDRGGYEQY
TRBJ2-2,once,TRBV7-9,ASSGRTGQIGELF
TRBJ2-5,.,TRBV5-1,ASSGDYKETQY
TRBJ1-5,few,TRBV19,ASSRGTSNQPQH
TRBJ1-5,.,TRBV27,ASSLRGSSNQPQH
TRBJ1-4,.,TRBV7-9,ASSLNPEKLF
TRBJ1-1,.,TRBV7-9,ASSGNVGLSTEAF
TRBJ1-2,once,TRBV5-5,ASSRGRVYGYT
TRBJ2-1,few,TRBV11-3,ASSLEAGADTYNEQF
TRBJ2-3,.,TRBV19,ASSIPPGRGADTQY
TRBJ2-1,once,TRBV7-2,ASSLEGLLAGGLGNEQF
TRBJ2-1,few,TRBV10-3,AIGASGGPNNEQF
TRBJ1-1,few,TRBV29-1,SGARLNTEAF
TRBJ1-4,.,TRBV4-3,ASSQDRGATNEKLF
TRBJ2-2,once,TRBV19,ASSMGNTGELF